The 15 T cell receptor beta chains in this list originate from one sample, sequenced in a study of shared clonotypes between healthy human individuals (dated by TCRdb to about 2020). The method was the immunoSEQ multiplex PCR assay. TCRdb limited this immuneACCESS table to in-frame rearrangements with V and J called. A share of clones is missing; checked studies link under half to unresolved V genes, and the rest is unexplained. The sample includes roughly 810,000 clones, with around 96% observed a single time. Less than 0.25% of the sample goes to the ten largest clones. CD8 naive samples were CD45RO-negative cells positively selected for CCR7, giving a CD45RA+CCR7+ population that excluded TemRA cells. Sequenced sample: naive CD8+ T cells sorted from blood. The sample's cell subset or site label is to be understood as: CD45RA+CCR7+. All receptors derive from a man between 25 and 39 years old in good health.

This chain joins TRBV18 and TRBJ2-2; 11 bases are shared with TRBD2. The CDR3 is 17 residues long. The junction had 9 bases not matched to a gene; V was cut back by 6 bases and J by 3 bases. Germline CDR1 is KGHSH and CDR2 is LQKENI. CDR3 loop: CASSPSPGLADTGELFF. CDR3 coding DNA: TGTGCCAGCTCTCCCTCACCGGGACTAGCGGACACCGGGGAGCTGTTTTTT.

The J gene is TRBJ2-7, the V gene TRBV6-5, with D perhaps matching TRBD1 (5 bases). The CDR3 is 15 amino acids. Trimming cost V 2 bases and J 2 bases, with 13 bases left between them. Germline loops: CDR1 MNHEY, CDR2 SVGAGI. CDR3 region: CASSYVVRGTYEQYF. For the CDR3, the DNA is TGTGCCAGCAGTTACGTCGTAAGGGGCACCTACGAGCAGTACTTC.

As regards this clone: Other DNA sequences in the sample encode the same CDR3. This chain links TRBV27 with TRBJ1-5; 7 nucleotides agree with TRBD1. Germline loops: CDR1 MNHEY, CDR2 SMNVEV (reference sequence). The CDR3 length is 14 residues. Trimming removed 5 bases from V and 3 bases from J; junction bases left unmatched: 4. CDR3 sequence reads: CASSPQGPNQPQHF. The CDR3 DNA follows: TGTGCCAGCAGTCCACAGGGGCCCAATCAGCCCCAGCATTTT.

The CDR3 bases are TGTGCCAGCAGCGCCCGGGACAGTCCTTACGAGCAGTACTTC. Translating it yields CASSARDSPYEQYF. This chain links TRBV7-9 with TRBJ2-7; 7 bases map to TRBD1. V shed 5 bases and J 4 bases; nucleotides not matched to a gene: 8. Germline V gene lookup returns CDR1 SEHNR and CDR2 FQNEAQ (reference sequence). There are 14 residues in the CDR3.

This chain joins TRBV5-1 and TRBJ2-5; D is possibly TRBD1 (6 bases). This CDR3 is 18 amino acids long. Germline V gene sequence: CDR1 SGHRS, CDR2 YFSETQ. V dropped 1 base and J dropped 5 bases, with 24 bases sitting between them. CDR3 in amino acids: CASSLTGPQSSRIETQYF. The CDR3 nucleotides are TGCGCCAGCAGCTTGACAGGGCCTCAATCTTCTCGGATTGAGACCCAGTACTTC.

This rearrangement joins TRBV25-1 to TRBJ2-5; 8 positions match TRBD2. The trim removed 1 base at V and 5 bases at J, leaving 6 bases unmatched. The CDR3 has 15 amino acids. Germline lookup yields CDR1 MGHDK and CDR2 SYGVNS. The CDR3 reads CASSELVSGSETQYF. CDR3 nucleotide sequence: TGTGCCAGCAGTGAATTAGTAAGCGGGAGTGAGACCCAGTACTTC. Supplemented by reference TRBV25-1 and TRBJ2-5, the full variable domain reads EADIYQTPRYLVIGTGKKITLECSQTMGHDKMYWYQQDPGMELHLIHYSYGVNSTEKGDLSSESTVSRIRTEHFPLTLESARPSHTSQYLCASSELVSGSETQYFGPGTRLLVL.

This chain joins TRBV28 and TRBJ2-1; 9 bases align to TRBD1. This CDR3 has 15 amino acids. J gave up 3 bases and V 5 bases, and 5 bases lay outside the gene matches. In germline, CDR1 is MDHEN, CDR2 SYDVKM. For the CDR3, the DNA is TGTGCCAGCAGTCTAACAGGGGGCTTCTACAATGAGCAGTTCTTC. It encodes CASSLTGGFYNEQFF.

The chain links TRBV29-1 to TRBJ2-3; a weak D match, TRBD1 (8 bases). Deletions cut 6 bases from V and 8 bases from J, with 27 bases between. The germline V gene has CDR1 SQVTM and CDR2 ANQGSEA. CDR3 size: 16 residues. This CDR3 is CSVRRGGRGLLVTQYF. In DNA, the CDR3 is TGCAGCGTGAGACGCGGGGGCAGGGGGCTTTTGGTTACGCAGTATTTT.

This chain uses TRBV5-1 with TRBJ2-7, with D unclear. CDR3 length: 13 amino acids. Trimming shortened V by 2 bases and J by 2 bases, and 8 bases separated the two germline ends. Germline CDR1 is SGHRS and CDR2 is YFSETQ. For the CDR3, the DNA is TGCGCCAGCAGCTTAGAAAGCCCCTACGAGCAGTACTTC. It yields the protein CASSLESPYEQYF.

V is TRBV29-1 and J is TRBJ2-7; tentatively, D is TRBD2 (6 bases). CDR3 size: 13 residues. V was clipped by 7 bases and J by 2 bases, with 15 bases between them. Per germline, CDR1 SQVTM and CDR2 ANQGSEA. The CDR3 region has the DNA TGCAGCGGAACCGGGACTCATGCCTACGAGCAGTACTTC. It translates to CSGTGTHAYEQYF.

This chain joins TRBV27 and TRBJ2-3, with D hard to call. The CDR3 covers 15 residues. Germline V gene sequence: CDR1 MNHEY, CDR2 SMNVEV (reference sequence). V lost 2 bases and J 2 bases, leaving 11 bases between the germline ends. As DNA, the CDR3 is TGTGCCAGCAGTTTAACGGGCTCCGCCACAGATACGCAGTATTTT. Its protein is CASSLTGSATDTQYF.

The chain joins TRBV5-6 to TRBJ1-2, with D uncertain. This CDR3 is 11 amino acids long. Germline assignment: CDR1 SGHDT and CDR2 YYEEEE. The V end was cut by 2 bases, the J end by 4 bases, with 3 bases between. The CDR3 region is CASSFGYGYTF. The CDR3 DNA follows: TGTGCCAGCAGCTTTGGCTATGGCTACACCTTC.

V usage is TRBV19 and J usage is TRBJ2-3; 15 positions match TRBD2. V gave up 5 bases and J gave up 1 base; unmatched junction bases: 7. CDR3 length: 18 residues. Per the germline V gene, CDR1 is LNHDA and CDR2 is SQIVND (reference sequence). CDR3: CASSAGLAGGPRTDTQYF. The CDR3 DNA sequence: TGTGCCAGTAGTGCAGGACTAGCGGGAGGGCCCCGCACAGATACGCAGTATTTT.

This clone was recorded once. The DNA for the CDR3 is TGTGCCAGCAGCTTATATTTGGAGCGAGGGACTGAAGCTTTCTTT. Its translation is CASSLYLERGTEAFF. The chain employs TRBV7-8 and TRBJ1-1; D gene unclear. V lost 2 bases to trimming and J lost 5 bases, with 15 bases between them. Germline CDR1 reads SGHVS; CDR2 reads FQNEAQ. This CDR3 contains 15 residues.

V is TRBV27 and J is TRBJ2-7, with TRBD1 matching over 10 bases. V shed 4 bases and J 4 bases; nucleotides not matched to a gene: 4. This CDR3 spans 14 amino acids. Looked up from germline, CDR1 is MNHEY and CDR2 is SMNVEV (reference sequence). CDR3 sequence reads: CASSSWDRGYEQYF. Written as DNA, the CDR3 is TGTGCCAGCAGTTCCTGGGACAGGGGTTACGAGCAGTACTTC.